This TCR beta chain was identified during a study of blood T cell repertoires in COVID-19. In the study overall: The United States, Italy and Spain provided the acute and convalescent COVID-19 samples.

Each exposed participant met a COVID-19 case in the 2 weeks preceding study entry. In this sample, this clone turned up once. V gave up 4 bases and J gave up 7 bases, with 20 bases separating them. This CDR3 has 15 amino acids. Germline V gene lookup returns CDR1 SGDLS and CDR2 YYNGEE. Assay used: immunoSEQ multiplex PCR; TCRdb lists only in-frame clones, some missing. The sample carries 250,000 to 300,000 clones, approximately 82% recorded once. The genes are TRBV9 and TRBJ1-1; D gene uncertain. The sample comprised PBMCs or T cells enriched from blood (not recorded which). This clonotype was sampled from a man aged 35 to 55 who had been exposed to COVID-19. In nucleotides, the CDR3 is TGTGCCAGCAGCACCCTCTCCGGCTCCCCGGGTGAAGCTTTCTTT. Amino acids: CASSTLSGSPGEAFF.